This T cell receptor (beta chain) was obtained from a study of T-cell reconstitution after alpha-beta-depleted transplantation in children. Whole-study findings and limits: When one year had passed after transplant, most T-cell counts and diversity came from newly produced T cells. Surviving recipient T cells and intrathymic progenitors accounted for some patients' high TCRbeta diversity at day 60. Expanded graft clones numbering several hundred reportedly gave rise to alpha-beta T cells about two months after transplant.

This CDR3 spans 15 amino acids. Unique molecular identifiers featured in how the TCRbeta library was prepared. From the PCR reads, TCRdb called clonotypes with MiXCR, one entry per CDR3 protein. The data show about 460,000 distinct CDR3 sequences, about 10% seen once. This clonotype was recorded at least ten times. The antigen is undetermined. The sample here was PBMCs, taken before TCRalphabeta/CD19-depleted stem cell transplant. This sequence originates from a child aged 2-15 years with inherited bone marrow failure, due to receive a stem cell transplant. The chain carries TRBV21-1 and TRBJ1-1. TRBV21-1 is recorded as a pseudogene. In nucleotides, the CDR3 is TGTGCCAGCAGCAAAAGTTTCCACTCTAACACTGAAGCTTTCTTT. The encoded protein is CASSKSFHSNTEAFF.